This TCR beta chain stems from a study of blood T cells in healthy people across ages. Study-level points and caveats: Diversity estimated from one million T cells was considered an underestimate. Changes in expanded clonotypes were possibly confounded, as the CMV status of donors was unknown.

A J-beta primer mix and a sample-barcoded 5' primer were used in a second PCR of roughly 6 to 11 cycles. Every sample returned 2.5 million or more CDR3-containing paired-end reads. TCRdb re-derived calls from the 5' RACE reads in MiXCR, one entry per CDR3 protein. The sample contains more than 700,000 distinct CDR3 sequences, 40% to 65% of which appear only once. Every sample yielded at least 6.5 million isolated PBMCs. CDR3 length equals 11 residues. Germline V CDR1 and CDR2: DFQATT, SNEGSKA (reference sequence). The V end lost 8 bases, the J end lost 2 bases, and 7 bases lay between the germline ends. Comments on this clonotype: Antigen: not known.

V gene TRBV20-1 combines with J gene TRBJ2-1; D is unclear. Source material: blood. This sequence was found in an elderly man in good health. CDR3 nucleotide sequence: TGCAGTATCGGGCCCTACAATGAGCAGTTCTTC. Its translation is CSIGPYNEQFF.